These T cell receptor beta chains were read from a single sample in a study of shared clonotypes between healthy human individuals. The method was immunoSEQ multiplex PCR; TCRdb's version includes in-frame clones alone and lacks a portion of them. This sample yields over 700,000 clones, of which just under 75% are seen a single time; less than 2% belongs to the top ten. The sample consisted of memory CD4+ T cells sorted from blood. The source of these receptors is a woman aged 25 to 39 in good health. Both conserved end residues are part of each CDR3. The order of the fields is CDR3 length, J gene, D gene, V gene, CDR3 DNA, CDR3 protein. A D gene is named only where the DNA matches it firmly.

17 | TRBJ2-1 | NA | TRBV4-2 | TGTGCCAGCAGCCAAGCCGCAGCAGATCGAATTTACAATGAGCAGTTCTTC | CASSQAAADRIYNEQFF
14 | TRBJ1-1 | NA | TRBV7-9 | TGTGCCAGCAGCTTACAGGGTGGTAACACTGAAGCTTTCTTT | CASSLQGGNTEAFF
13 | TRBJ2-5 | TRBD2 | TRBV7-9 | TGTGCCAGCAGCCCGACTAGCGGGGAGACCCAGTACTTC | CASSPTSGETQYF
15 | TRBJ1-1 | NA | TRBV19 | TGTGCCAGTAGTATTAAAGGCAGAAAGAACACTGAAGCTTTCTTT | CASSIKGRKNTEAFF
14 | TRBJ2-7 | NA | TRBV2 | TGTGCCAGCCAAAAACAGGCACCTCCCTACGAGCAGTACTTC | CASQKQAPPYEQYF
17 | TRBJ2-3 | TRBD1 | TRBV30 | TGTGCCTGGAGAAGCAGGGGGTCGTTTCTGGGCACAGATACGCAGTATTTT | CAWRSRGSFLGTDTQYF
15 | TRBJ2-1 | NA | TRBV14 | TGTGCCAGCAGCCAAGTGGTAGGGGGCTACAATGAGCAGTTCTTC | CASSQVVGGYNEQFF
15 | TRBJ2-1 | TRBD2 | TRBV11-3 | TGTGCCAGCAGCAACGAGGGACTAGCGGGGAATGAGCAGTTCTTC | CASSNEGLAGNEQFF
14 | TRBJ1-1 | TRBD1 | TRBV7-9 | TGTGCCAGCAGCCCGCAGCGGACAGGGACGCGGGCTTTCTTT | CASSPQRTGTRAFF
12 | TRBJ2-7 | NA | TRBV29-1 | TGCAGCGTCGCTAGGGGTATCCACGAGCAGTACTTC | CSVARGIHEQYF
15 | TRBJ2-7 | NA | TRBV2 | TGTGCCAGCCGATCCCCGGGGGACACCACCTACGAGCAGTACTTC | CASRSPGDTTYEQYF
15 | TRBJ2-2 | NA | TRBV7-3 | TGTGCCAGCAGCTTAATGGTCGGCGGTACCGGGGAGCTGTTTTTT | CASSLMVGGTGELFF
14 | TRBJ1-4 | TRBD1 | TRBV6-5 | TGTGCCAGCGGAAGGCAGGGGGTTGGTGAAAAACTGTTTTTT | CASGRQGVGEKLFF
12 | TRBJ2-2 | NA | TRBV6-5 | TGTGCCAGCACACTCAACACCGGGGAGCTGTTTTTT | CASTLNTGELFF
15 | TRBJ2-1 | NA | TRBV7-9 | TGTGCCAGCAGCTTAGCGCAGATTAGGGGCAATGAGCAGTTCTTC | CASSLAQIRGNEQFF